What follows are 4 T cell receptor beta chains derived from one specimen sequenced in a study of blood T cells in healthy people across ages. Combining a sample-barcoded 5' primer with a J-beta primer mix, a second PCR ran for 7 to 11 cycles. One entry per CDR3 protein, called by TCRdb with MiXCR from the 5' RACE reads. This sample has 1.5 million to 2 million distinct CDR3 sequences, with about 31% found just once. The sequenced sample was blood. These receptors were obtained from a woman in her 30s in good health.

Written as DNA, the CDR3 is TGTGCCAGCAGCAAATTGACAGGGGGCTCTGGAAACACCATATATTTT. It codes for CASSKLTGGSGNTIYF. The chain employs TRBV12-3 or TRBV12-4 and TRBJ1-3, with TRBD1 matching 9 bases. Trimming at V came to 6 bases and at J to 0 bases, leaving 6 bases not matched to a gene. This CDR3 contains 16 residues.

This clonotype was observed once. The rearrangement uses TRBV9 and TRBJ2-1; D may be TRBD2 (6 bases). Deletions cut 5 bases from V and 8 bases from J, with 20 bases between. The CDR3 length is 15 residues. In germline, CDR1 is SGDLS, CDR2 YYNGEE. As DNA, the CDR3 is TGTGCCAGCAGTGAAACTAGCTTAGAAGGCTATGAGCAGTTCTTC. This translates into CASSETSLEGYEQFF. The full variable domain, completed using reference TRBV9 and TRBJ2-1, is DSGVTQTPKHLITATGQRVTLRCSPRSGDLSVYWYQQSLDQGLQFLIQYYNGEERAKGNILERFSAQQFPDLHSELNLSSLELGDSALYFCASSETSLEGYEQFFGPGTRLTVL.

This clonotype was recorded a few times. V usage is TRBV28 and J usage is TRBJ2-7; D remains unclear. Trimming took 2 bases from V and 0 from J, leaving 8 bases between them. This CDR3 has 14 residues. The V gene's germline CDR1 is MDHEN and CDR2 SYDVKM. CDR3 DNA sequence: TGTGCCAGCAGTTTAGCGGTAATCTCCTACGAGCAGTACTTC. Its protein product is CASSLAVISYEQYF.

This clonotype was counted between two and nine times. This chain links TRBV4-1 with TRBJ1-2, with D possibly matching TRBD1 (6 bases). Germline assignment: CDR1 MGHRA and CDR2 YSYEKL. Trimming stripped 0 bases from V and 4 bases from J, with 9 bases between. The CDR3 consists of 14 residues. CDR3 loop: CASSQDTGAYGYTF. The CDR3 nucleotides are TGCGCCAGCAGCCAAGATACGGGGGCCTATGGCTACACCTTC.